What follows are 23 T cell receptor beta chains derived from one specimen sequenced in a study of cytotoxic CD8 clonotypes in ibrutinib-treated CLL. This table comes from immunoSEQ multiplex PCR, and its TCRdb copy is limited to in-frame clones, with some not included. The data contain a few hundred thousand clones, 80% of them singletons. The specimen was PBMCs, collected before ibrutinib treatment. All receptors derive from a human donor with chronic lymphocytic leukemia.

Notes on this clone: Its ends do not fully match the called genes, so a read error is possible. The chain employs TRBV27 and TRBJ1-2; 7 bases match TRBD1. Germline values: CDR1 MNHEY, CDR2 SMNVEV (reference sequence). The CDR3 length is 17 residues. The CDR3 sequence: CASSLTGAQLFGYGYTF. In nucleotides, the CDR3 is TGTGCCAGTAGTTTAACAGGGGCCCAGTTGTTCGGATATGGCTACACCTTC.

The CDR3 loop is CASSRDRDLYGYTF. As DNA, the CDR3 is TGTGCCAGTAGTAGGGACAGAGATTTATATGGCTACACCTTC. This rearrangement joins TRBV19 to TRBJ1-2, with 7 bases identical to TRBD1. This CDR3 has 14 amino acids. J lost 5 bases, V lost 4 bases, and 7 bases had no gene match. CDR1 is LNHDA, CDR2 SQIVND, per germline (reference sequence).

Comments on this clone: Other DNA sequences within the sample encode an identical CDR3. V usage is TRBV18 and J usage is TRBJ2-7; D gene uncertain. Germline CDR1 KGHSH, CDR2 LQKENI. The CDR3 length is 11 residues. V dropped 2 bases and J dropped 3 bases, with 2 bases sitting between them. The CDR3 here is CASSPGYEQYF. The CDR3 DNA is TGTGCCAGCTCACCAGGCTACGAGCAGTACTTC.

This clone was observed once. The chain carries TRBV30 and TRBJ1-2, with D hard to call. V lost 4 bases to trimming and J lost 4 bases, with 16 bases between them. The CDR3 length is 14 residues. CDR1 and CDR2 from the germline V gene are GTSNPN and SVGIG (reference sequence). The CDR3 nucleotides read TGTGCCTGGAATTCGGTCGGATTAGGCTATGGCTACACCTTC. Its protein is CAWNSVGLGYGYTF. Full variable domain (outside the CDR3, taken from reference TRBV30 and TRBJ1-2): SQTIHQWPATLVQPVGSPLSLECTVEGTSNPNLYWYRQAAGRGLQLLFYSVGIGQISSEVPQNLSASRPQDRQFILSSKKLLLSDSGFYLCAWNSVGLGYGYTFGSGTRLTVV.

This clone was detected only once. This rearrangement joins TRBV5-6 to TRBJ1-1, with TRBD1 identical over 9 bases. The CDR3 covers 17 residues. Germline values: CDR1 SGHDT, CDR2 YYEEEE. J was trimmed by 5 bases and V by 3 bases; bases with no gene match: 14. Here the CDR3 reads CASSSPRDRVVSTEAFF. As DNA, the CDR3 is TGTGCCAGCAGCTCACCCCGGGACAGGGTGGTGAGTACTGAAGCTTTCTTT.

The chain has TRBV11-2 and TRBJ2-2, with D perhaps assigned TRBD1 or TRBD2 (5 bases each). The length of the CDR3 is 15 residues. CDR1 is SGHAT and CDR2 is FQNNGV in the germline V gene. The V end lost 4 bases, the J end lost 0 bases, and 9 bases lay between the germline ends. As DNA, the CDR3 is TGTGCCAGCAGCTCGGGACCAACGAACACCGGGGAGCTGTTTTTT. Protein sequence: CASSSGPTNTGELFF. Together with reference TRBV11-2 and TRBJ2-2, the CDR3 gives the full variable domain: EAGVAQSPRYKIIEKRQSVAFWCNPISGHATLYWYQQILGQGPKLLIQFQNNGVVDDSQLPKDRFSAERLKGVDSTLKIQPAKLEDSAVYLCASSSGPTNTGELFFGEGSRLTVL.

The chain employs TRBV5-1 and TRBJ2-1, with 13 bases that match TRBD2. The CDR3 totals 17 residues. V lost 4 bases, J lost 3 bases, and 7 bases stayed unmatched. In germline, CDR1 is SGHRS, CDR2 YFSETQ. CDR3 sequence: CASSDGTSGINYNEQFF. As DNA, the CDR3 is TGCGCCAGCAGCGACGGGACTAGCGGGATCAACTACAATGAGCAGTTCTTC.

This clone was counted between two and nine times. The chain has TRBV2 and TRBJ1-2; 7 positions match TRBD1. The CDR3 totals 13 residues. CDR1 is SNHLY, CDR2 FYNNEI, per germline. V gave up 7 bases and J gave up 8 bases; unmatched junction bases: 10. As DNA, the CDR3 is TGTGCCAGCATTTCCACAGGGGCTGGAGGCTACACCTTC. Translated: CASISTGAGGYTF.

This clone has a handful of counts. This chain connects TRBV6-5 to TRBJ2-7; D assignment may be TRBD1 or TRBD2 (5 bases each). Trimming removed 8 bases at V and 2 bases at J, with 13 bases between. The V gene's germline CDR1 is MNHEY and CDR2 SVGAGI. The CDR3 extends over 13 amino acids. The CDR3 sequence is CASGQRGPYEQYF. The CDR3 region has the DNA TGTGCCAGCGGGCAGAGGGGCCCCTACGAGCAGTACTTC.

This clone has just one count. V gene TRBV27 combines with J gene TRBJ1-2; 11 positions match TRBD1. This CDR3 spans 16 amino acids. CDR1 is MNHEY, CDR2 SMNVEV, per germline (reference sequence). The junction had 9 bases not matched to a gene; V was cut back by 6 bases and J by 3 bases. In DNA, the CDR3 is TGTGCCAGCAGACCATTTCGGGGACAGGGGGACTATGGCTACACCTTC. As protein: CASRPFRGQGDYGYTF.

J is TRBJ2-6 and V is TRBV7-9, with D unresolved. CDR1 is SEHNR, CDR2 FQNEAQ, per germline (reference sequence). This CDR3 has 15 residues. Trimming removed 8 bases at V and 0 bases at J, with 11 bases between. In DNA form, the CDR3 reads TGTGCCAGCGAAAGGGTTAACTCTGGGGCCAACGTCCTGACTTTC. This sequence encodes CASERVNSGANVLTF.

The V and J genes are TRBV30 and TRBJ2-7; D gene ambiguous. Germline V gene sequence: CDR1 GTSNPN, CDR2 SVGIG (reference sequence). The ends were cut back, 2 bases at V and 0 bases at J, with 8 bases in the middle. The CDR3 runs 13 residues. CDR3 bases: TGTGCCTGGAGTCTAGGATACTCCTACGAGCAGTACTTC. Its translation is CAWSLGYSYEQYF. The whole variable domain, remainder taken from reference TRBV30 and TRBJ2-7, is SQTIHQWPATLVQPVGSPLSLECTVEGTSNPNLYWYRQAAGRGLQLLFYSVGIGQISSEVPQNLSASRPQDRQFILSSKKLLLSDSGFYLCAWSLGYSYEQYFGPGTRLTVT.

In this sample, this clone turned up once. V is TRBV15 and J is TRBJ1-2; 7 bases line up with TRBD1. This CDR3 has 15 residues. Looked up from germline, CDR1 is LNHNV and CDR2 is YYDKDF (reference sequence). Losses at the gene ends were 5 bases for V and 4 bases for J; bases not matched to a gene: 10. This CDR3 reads CATSRSWDRIYGYTF. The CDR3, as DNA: TGTGCCACCAGCCGTTCCTGGGACAGAATCTATGGCTACACCTTC. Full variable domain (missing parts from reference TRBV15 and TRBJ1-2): DAMVIQNPRYQVTQFGKPVTLSCSQTLNHNVMYWYQQKSSQAPKLLFHYYDKDFNNEADTPDNFQSRRPNTSFCFLDIRSPGLGDTAMYLCATSRSWDRIYGYTFGSGTRLTVV.

In DNA form, the CDR3 reads TGTGCCTGGAGCTACGGCACAGGGACCTACGAGCAGTACTTC. It codes for CAWSYGTGTYEQYF. This sequence joins TRBV30 and TRBJ2-7; D might be TRBD1 (6 bases). Germline values: CDR1 GTSNPN, CDR2 SVGIG (reference sequence). Trimming stripped 3 bases from V and 2 bases from J, with 14 bases between. The CDR3 runs to 14 residues.

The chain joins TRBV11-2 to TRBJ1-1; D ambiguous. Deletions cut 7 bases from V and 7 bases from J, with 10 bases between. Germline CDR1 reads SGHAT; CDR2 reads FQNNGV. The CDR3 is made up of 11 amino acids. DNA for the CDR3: TGTGCCAGCAAGAGCGGGAGTGAAGCTTTCTTT. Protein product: CASKSGSEAFF.

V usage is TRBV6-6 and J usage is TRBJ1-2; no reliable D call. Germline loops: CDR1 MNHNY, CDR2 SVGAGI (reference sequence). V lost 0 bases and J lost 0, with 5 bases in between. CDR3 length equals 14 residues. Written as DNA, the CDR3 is TGTGCCAGCAGTTACTCTGGGGCTAACTATGGCTACACCTTC. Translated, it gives CASSYSGANYGYTF.

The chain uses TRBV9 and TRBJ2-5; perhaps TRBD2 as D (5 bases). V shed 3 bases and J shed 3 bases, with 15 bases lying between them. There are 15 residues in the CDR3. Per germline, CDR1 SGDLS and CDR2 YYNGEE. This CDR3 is CASSGVRGAEETQYF. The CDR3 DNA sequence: TGTGCCAGCAGCGGGGTTAGAGGAGCGGAAGAGACCCAGTACTTC. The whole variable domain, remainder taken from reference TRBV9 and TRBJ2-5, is DSGVTQTPKHLITATGQRVTLRCSPRSGDLSVYWYQQSLDQGLQFLIQYYNGEERAKGNILERFSAQQFPDLHSELNLSSLELGDSALYFCASSGVRGAEETQYFGPGTRLLVL.

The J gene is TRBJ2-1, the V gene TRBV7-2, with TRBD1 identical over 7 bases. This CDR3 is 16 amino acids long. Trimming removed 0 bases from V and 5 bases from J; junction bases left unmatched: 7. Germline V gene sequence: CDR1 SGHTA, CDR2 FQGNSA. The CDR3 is CASSLAPWDRNNEQFF. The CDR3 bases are TGTGCCAGCAGCTTAGCTCCCTGGGACAGAAACAATGAGCAGTTCTTC.

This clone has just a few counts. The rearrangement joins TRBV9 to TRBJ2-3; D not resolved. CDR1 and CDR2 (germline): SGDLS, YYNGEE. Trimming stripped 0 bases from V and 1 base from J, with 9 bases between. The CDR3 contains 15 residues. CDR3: CASSVGRGRTDTQYF. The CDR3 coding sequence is TGTGCCAGCAGCGTAGGTAGAGGCCGCACAGATACGCAGTATTTT.

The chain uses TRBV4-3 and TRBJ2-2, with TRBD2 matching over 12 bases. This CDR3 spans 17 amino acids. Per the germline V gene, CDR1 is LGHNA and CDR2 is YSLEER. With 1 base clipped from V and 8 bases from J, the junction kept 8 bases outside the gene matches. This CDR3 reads CASSQALAGGPIGELFF. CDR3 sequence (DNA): TGCGCCAGCAGCCAAGCTCTAGCGGGAGGGCCGATAGGGGAGCTGTTTTTT.

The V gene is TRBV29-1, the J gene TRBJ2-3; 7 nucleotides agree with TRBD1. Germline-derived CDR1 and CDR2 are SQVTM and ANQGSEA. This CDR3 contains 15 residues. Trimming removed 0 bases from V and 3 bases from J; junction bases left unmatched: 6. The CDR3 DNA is TGCAGCGTTGAAGATCCAAGGGGGCGAACAGATACGCAGTATTTT. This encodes CSVEDPRGRTDTQYF.

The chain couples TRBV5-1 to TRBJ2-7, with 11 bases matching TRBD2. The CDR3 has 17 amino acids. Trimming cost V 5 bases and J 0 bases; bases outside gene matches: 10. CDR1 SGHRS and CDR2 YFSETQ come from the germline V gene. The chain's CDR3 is CASRETSGSSSSYEQYF. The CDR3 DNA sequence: TGCGCCAGCAGAGAAACTAGCGGGAGTTCGAGCTCCTACGAGCAGTACTTC.

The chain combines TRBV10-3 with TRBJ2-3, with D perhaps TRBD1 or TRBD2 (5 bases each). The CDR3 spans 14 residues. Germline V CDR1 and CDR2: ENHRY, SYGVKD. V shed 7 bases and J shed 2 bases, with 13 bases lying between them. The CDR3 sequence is CAIKGTVFTDTQYF. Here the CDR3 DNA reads TGTGCCATCAAGGGGACGGTATTCACAGATACGCAGTATTTT.